Below are 4 T cell receptor beta chains sequenced from a single sample in a study of tumor and adjacent non-tumor tissue in lung cancer. A modified ARM-PCR protocol with three rounds of nested PCR amplified TCRbeta. TCRdb reprocessed the multiplex PCR reads via MiXCR and lists one record per CDR3 protein. The sample holds 65,000 to 95,000 distinct CDR3 sequences, around 85% seen once. The template was RNA from unsorted bulk tissue. The specimen sequenced was lung tumor tissue. These receptors were taken from a woman in her forties or fifties with non-small cell lung cancer.

Concerning this clonotype: The germline gene is not matched at one end of the junction; a read error may be the cause. The V gene is TRBV20-1, the J gene TRBJ2-3, with 15 bases identical to TRBD2. Germline-derived CDR1 and CDR2 are DFQATT and SNEGSKA (reference sequence). The CDR3 is 21 amino acids. CDR3 protein: CSARQPWSGTSGGWGTDMQYF. The CDR3 coding sequence is TGCAGTGCTAGACAACCCTGGTCCGGGACTAGCGGGGGGTGGGGCACAGATATGCAGTATTTT.

This clonotype is judged medium-sized (0.01 to 0.1%). The gene calls are TRBV11-2 and TRBJ2-1, with 9 bases fitting TRBD2. This CDR3 contains 16 residues. Losses at the gene ends were 3 bases for V and 2 bases for J; bases not matched to a gene: 5. Germline V gives CDR1 SGHAT, CDR2 FQNNGV. CDR3 sequence: CASSFARLAAYNEQFF. DNA of the CDR3: TGTGCCAGCAGCTTCGCCCGACTAGCGGCCTACAATGAGCAGTTCTTC.

Notes on this clonotype: The junction and the germline gene differ at one end; a read error may be behind it. This rearrangement joins TRBV20-1 to TRBJ1-1, with D maybe TRBD1 (6 bases). This CDR3 has 14 residues. CDR1 and CDR2 from the germline V gene are DFQATT and SNEGSKA (reference sequence). This CDR3 reads CRAYRDNMNTEALF. The CDR3 bases are TGCCGTGCGTACCGGGACAACATGAACACTGAAGCTCTCTTT.

As to this clonotype: The germline gene is not matched at one end of the junction; a read error may be the cause. The chain couples TRBV4-3 to TRBJ2-6, with D uncertain. Germline V gene data show CDR1 as LGHNA and CDR2 as YSLEER. The CDR3 contains 14 residues. The CDR3 DNA reads as TGCGCCAGCTGCCAAGAACGAGTGAAGGTCGTCCTGACTTTC. Protein sequence: CASCQERVKVVLTF.